Following are 6 T cell receptor beta chains from one sample sequenced in a study of blood T cell repertoires in COVID-19. Assay used: immunoSEQ multiplex PCR; TCRdb lists only in-frame clones, some missing. The sample records fewer than 250,000 clones, roughly 83% being singletons. Sequenced: PBMCs or T cells enriched from blood (not recorded which). Every receptor here comes from a woman in her 30s who had recovered from COVID-19.

The chain couples TRBV27 to TRBJ1-2, with D perhaps matching TRBD1 (5 bases). V lost 8 bases and J 4 bases, leaving 8 bases between the germline ends. The germline gives CDR1 MNHEY, CDR2 SMNVEV (reference sequence). The CDR3 is 11 residues long. This CDR3 is CASGQGYGYTF. The CDR3 DNA is TGTGCCAGCGGGCAGGGCTATGGCTACACCTTC.

This chain joins TRBV9 and TRBJ2-2, with D unclear. The V and J ends lost 3 bases and 6 bases respectively, with 15 bases between them. The CDR3 has 15 residues. Germline V gene sequence: CDR1 SGDLS, CDR2 YYNGEE. The CDR3 reads CASSARGVVAGELFF. The CDR3 DNA is TGTGCCAGCAGCGCCAGAGGAGTTGTCGCCGGGGAGCTGTTTTTT.

V gene TRBV5-4 combines with J gene TRBJ2-5, with 9 bases fitting TRBD2. Germline CDR1 is SGHNT and CDR2 is YYREEE (reference sequence). V lost 4 bases to trimming and J lost 4 bases; unmatched junction nucleotides: 11. The CDR3 runs 16 residues. This chain's CDR3 is CASSRELAGVSETQYF. The CDR3 coding sequence is TGTGCCAGCAGCCGGGAATTAGCGGGAGTTTCAGAGACCCAGTACTTC. Filled out from reference TRBV5-4 and TRBJ2-5, the complete variable domain reads ETGVTQSPTHLIKTRGQQVTLRCSSQSGHNTVSWYQQALGQGPQFIFQYYREEENGRGNFPPRFSGLQFPNYSSELNVNALELDDSALYLCASSRELAGVSETQYFGPGTRLLVL.

In its sample, this clone was seen once. The V call is TRBV2, the J call TRBJ1-2; 9 nucleotides line up with TRBD1. Germline V gene sequence: CDR1 SNHLY, CDR2 FYNNEI. The CDR3 extends over 16 amino acids. With V trimmed by 7 bases and J by 4 bases, 13 bases remained unmatched. The chain's CDR3 is CASTSFGTGISYGYTF. The CDR3 DNA sequence: TGTGCCAGCACCTCCTTCGGGACAGGGATTTCCTATGGCTACACCTTC. Full variable domain (remainder filled in from reference TRBV2 and TRBJ1-2): EPEVTQTPSHQVTQMGQEVILRCVPISNHLYFYWYRQILGQKVEFLVSFYNNEISEKSEIFDDQFSVERPDGSNFTLKIRSTKLEDSAMYFCASTSFGTGISYGYTFGSGTRLTVV.

The rearrangement links TRBV6-6 to TRBJ2-7; TRBD2 aligns across 7 bases. The J segment lost 2 bases and the V segment lost 6 bases, leaving 10 bases of the junction unmatched. From germline, CDR1 is MNHNY and CDR2 SVGAGI (reference sequence). CDR3 length: 15 residues. The CDR3 sequence is CASSNPRGGTYEQYF. The CDR3 DNA reads as TGTGCCAGCAGCAACCCCCGGGGAGGGACCTACGAGCAGTACTTC.

On this clone: A much more abundant neighbour one base away suggests this may be a read error. The chain joins TRBV4-2 to TRBJ1-1; the D gene is possibly TRBD1 (6 bases). Per the germline V gene, CDR1 is LGHNA and CDR2 is YNFKEQ. The CDR3 has 13 amino acids. The V end was cut by 5 bases, the J end by 1 base, with 8 bases between. CDR3 in amino acids: CASSKGQNTEAFF. CDR3 sequence (DNA): TGTGCCAGCAGCAAGGGACAGAACACTGAAGCTTTCTTT.